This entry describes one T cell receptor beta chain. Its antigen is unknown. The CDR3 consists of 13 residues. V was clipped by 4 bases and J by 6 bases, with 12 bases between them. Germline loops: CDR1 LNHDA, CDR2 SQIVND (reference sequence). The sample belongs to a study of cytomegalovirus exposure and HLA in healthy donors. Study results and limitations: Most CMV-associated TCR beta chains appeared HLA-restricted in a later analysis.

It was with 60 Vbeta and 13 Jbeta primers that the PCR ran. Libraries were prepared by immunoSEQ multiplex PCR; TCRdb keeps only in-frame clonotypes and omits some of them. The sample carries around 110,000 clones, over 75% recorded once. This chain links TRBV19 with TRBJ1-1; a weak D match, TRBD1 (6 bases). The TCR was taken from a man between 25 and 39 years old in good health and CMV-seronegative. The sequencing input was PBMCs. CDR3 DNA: TGTGCCAGTAGTAGCAGGGGATCCCCTGAAGCTTTCTTT. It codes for CASSSRGSPEAFF.